A single sample gave rise to the 8 T cell receptor beta chains below, sequenced in a study of T cells in Graves' hyperthyroidism and ophthalmopathy. Amplified TCR beta CDR3 regions came from RNA transcripts. RT-PCR in the first round (using the HTBI primer set) targeted the TCR CDR3. Each CDR3 protein gets one entry after TCRdb re-called the multiplex PCR reads with MiXCR. The data contain hundreds of thousands of distinct CDR3 sequences, over 15% of them singletons. Sequencing was performed on blood. Receptors were obtained from a woman between 18 and 30 years old with Graves' hyperthyroidism.

This clonotype was detected a few times. This sequence may be a read error, since a much larger clone differs from it by one base. This sequence joins TRBV28 and TRBJ2-7, with 8 bases matching TRBD1. From germline, CDR1 is MDHEN and CDR2 SYDVKM. The CDR3 length is 15 residues. The CDR3 loop reads CAGSVPGTGTYEQYF. CDR3 coding DNA: TGTGCCGGCAGTGTACCCGGGACAGGTACCTACGAGCAGTACTTC.

This chain connects TRBV20-1 to TRBJ2-7; D may match TRBD1 or TRBD2 (5 bases each). This CDR3 is built from 15 residues. The V gene's germline CDR1 is DFQATT and CDR2 SNEGSKA (reference sequence). V dropped 0 bases and J dropped 4 bases, with 16 bases sitting between them. CDR3: CSARDGTGGGYEQYF. The DNA for the CDR3 is TGCAGTGCTAGAGATGGGACGGGCGGCGGGTACGAGCAGTACTTC.

This clonotype was counted many times. The junction does not match germline at one end; this may be a read error. V is TRBV24-1 and J is TRBJ2-5; D remains ambiguous. Germline lookup yields CDR1 KGHDR and CDR2 SFDVKD. The CDR3 covers 12 residues. The CDR3 is CATSDLQGTQYF. In nucleotides, the CDR3 is TGTGCCACCAGTGATTTGCAAGGGACCCAGTACTTC.

This clonotype has at least ten counts. This rearrangement joins TRBV24-1 to TRBJ2-5, with D hard to call. There are 14 residues in the CDR3. The ends were cut back, 3 bases at V and 1 base at J, with 8 bases in the middle. Germline lookup yields CDR1 KGHDR and CDR2 SFDVKD. For the CDR3, the DNA is TGTGCCACCAGTGATAGACGGTTCCAAGAGACCCAGTACTTC. Protein: CATSDRRFQETQYF.

This clonotype has at least ten counts. The chain employs TRBV12-3 or TRBV12-4 and TRBJ1-2; a possible D gene is TRBD1 (6 bases). The CDR3 runs 14 residues. V lost 6 bases and J 4 bases, leaving 15 bases between the germline ends. In DNA form, the CDR3 reads TGTGCCAGCAGCTACAGGGCGTCGGTCTATGGCTACACCTTC. Translated: CASSYRASVYGYTF.

This chain links TRBV11-2 with TRBJ2-2, with 11 positions matching TRBD1. Germline loops: CDR1 SGHAT, CDR2 FQNNGV. The CDR3 extends over 16 amino acids. V gave up 5 bases and J gave up 3 bases; unmatched junction bases: 5. This CDR3 reads CASSIGQGADTGELFF. The CDR3 DNA reads TGTGCCAGCAGCATTGGACAGGGGGCCGACACCGGGGAGCTGTTTTTT.

This clonotype was detected ten times or more. The V gene is TRBV6-4, the J gene TRBJ1-1; TRBD1 matches at 8 bases. V gave up 5 bases and J gave up 1 base; unmatched junction bases: 3. CDR3 size: 14 residues. Germline CDR1 reads MRHNA; CDR2 reads SNTAGT. CDR3 DNA: TGTGCCAGCAGTAAGACAGGGGAGAACACTGAAGCTTTCTTT. Encoded protein: CASSKTGENTEAFF.

This clonotype was seen repeatedly, ten times or more. The V gene is TRBV6-1, the J gene TRBJ1-2; D perhaps matches TRBD1 (5 bases). V shed 6 bases and J shed 6 bases, with 11 bases lying between them. The CDR3 covers 12 residues. Germline values: CDR1 MNHNS, CDR2 SASEGT. The CDR3 here is CASSRQRNGYTF. CDR3 sequence (DNA): TGTGCCAGCAGCCGACAGAGGAATGGCTACACCTTC.